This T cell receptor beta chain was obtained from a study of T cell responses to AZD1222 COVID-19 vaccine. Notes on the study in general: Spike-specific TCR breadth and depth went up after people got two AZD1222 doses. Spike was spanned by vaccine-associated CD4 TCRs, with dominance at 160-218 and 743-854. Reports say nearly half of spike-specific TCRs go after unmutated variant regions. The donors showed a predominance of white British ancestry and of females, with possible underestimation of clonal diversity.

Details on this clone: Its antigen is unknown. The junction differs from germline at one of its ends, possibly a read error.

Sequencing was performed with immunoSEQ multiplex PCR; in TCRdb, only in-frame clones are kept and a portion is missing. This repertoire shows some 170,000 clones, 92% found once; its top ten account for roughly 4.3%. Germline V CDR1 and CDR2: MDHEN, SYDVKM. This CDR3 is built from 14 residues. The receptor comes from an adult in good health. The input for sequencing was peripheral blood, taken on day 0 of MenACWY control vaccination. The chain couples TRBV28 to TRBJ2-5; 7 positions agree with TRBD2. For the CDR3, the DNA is TGTGCCAGCAGTTTATATGCGGCGGGAGAGACTCAGTACTTC. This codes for CASSLYAAGETQYF.